Following are 10 T cell receptor beta chains from one sample sequenced in a study of OX40 agonist ivuxolimab in advanced cancers. This table comes from immunoSEQ multiplex PCR, and its TCRdb copy is limited to in-frame clones, with some not included. This table has 65,000 to 80,000 clones, more than 70% appearing once. Material: CD4+ or CD8+ T cells sorted from blood, obtained in a trial of the OX40 agonist ivuxolimab. These TCRs come from an adult with an advanced solid tumor such as melanoma, head and neck, liver or kidney cancer.

The chain is built from TRBV6-1 and TRBJ1-1, with TRBD1 as a possible D gene (6 bases). This CDR3 is built from 14 residues. V shed 8 bases and J shed 1 base, with 14 bases lying between them. Per the germline V gene, CDR1 is MNHNS and CDR2 is SASEGT. The CDR3, as DNA: TGTGCCAGCCGATCGACAGGCGAGAACACTGAAGCTTTCTTT. This codes for CASRSTGENTEAFF.

J is TRBJ2-5 and V is TRBV28; D is uncertain. This CDR3 region has 17 residues. Germline V gene lookup returns CDR1 MDHEN and CDR2 SYDVKM. V lost 8 bases to trimming and J lost 1 base, with 23 bases between them. DNA of the CDR3: TGTGCCAGCGCACCTTCGAGGTCCTCTAACATCCAAGAGACCCAGTACTTC. It is translated as CASAPSRSSNIQETQYF.

The V call is TRBV7-2, the J call TRBJ2-7; D may be TRBD2 (5 bases). The CDR3 covers 13 residues. The germline gives CDR1 SGHTA, CDR2 FQGNSA. With 4 bases removed from V and 6 bases from J, the gap between germline ends came to 13 bases. The CDR3 DNA is TGTGCCAGCAGCTCCAAAGGACTGGGCGAGCAGTACGTC. As protein: CASSSKGLGEQYV.

The chain links TRBV28 to TRBJ1-4; 7 nucleotides align to TRBD1. CDR3 length: 14 amino acids. Germline trimming cut 5 bases from V and 6 bases from J; bases unmatched to any gene: 6. Looked up from germline, CDR1 is MDHEN and CDR2 is SYDVKM. The CDR3 sequence is CASSTTGTDEKLFF. The CDR3 DNA follows: TGTGCCAGCAGTACCACCGGGACAGATGAAAAACTGTTTTTT.

V is TRBV5-6 and J is TRBJ2-1; no clear D gene. The V and J ends lost 0 bases and 16 bases respectively, with 11 bases between them. The CDR3 consists of 11 residues. In germline, CDR1 is SGHDT, CDR2 YYEEEE. The CDR3 region has the DNA TGTGCCAGCAGCTTGGGAGTTGTTAAATTCTTC. It yields the protein CASSLGVVKFF.

The chain joins TRBV27 to TRBJ1-5; TRBD1 is a possible D gene (6 bases). The CDR3 totals 17 residues. V was clipped by 1 base and J by 0 bases, with 13 bases between them. Germline-derived CDR1 and CDR2 are MNHEY and SMNVEV (reference sequence). The CDR3 here is CASSLYGGAYSNQPQHF. The CDR3 DNA follows: TGTGCCAGCAGTTTATATGGGGGCGCTTATAGCAATCAGCCCCAGCATTTT.

The V and J genes are TRBV5-1 and TRBJ2-2; D remains unclear. The CDR3 is 13 residues long. Between the trimmed V and J ends, which lost 6 bases and 5 bases, there was a span of 11 bases. Looked up from germline, CDR1 is SGHRS and CDR2 is YFSETQ. CDR3 nucleotides: TGCGCCAGCACTTTGGATGTAACCGGGGAGCTGTTTTTT. Residues: CASTLDVTGELFF. The complete variable domain, with remaining parts taken from reference TRBV5-1 and TRBJ2-2, reads KAGVTQTPRYLIKTRGQQVTLSCSPISGHRSVSWYQQTPGQGLQFLFEYFSETQRNKGNFPGRFSGRQFSNSRSEMNVSTLELGDSALYLCASTLDVTGELFFGEGSRLTVL.

This clone was seen a handful of times. V usage is TRBV29-1 and J usage is TRBJ1-4, with 8 bases aligning to TRBD1. Germline V gene lookup returns CDR1 SQVTM and CDR2 ANQGSEA. Trimming cost V 5 bases and J 8 bases; bases outside gene matches: 10. The CDR3 extends over 14 amino acids. CDR3 amino acids: CSVQTGQGGEKLFF. Written as DNA, the CDR3 is TGCAGCGTTCAAACTGGACAGGGAGGGGAAAAACTGTTTTTT.

The chain combines TRBV19 with TRBJ1-6; 8 nucleotides agree with TRBD1. Trimming cost V 5 bases and J 9 bases; bases outside gene matches: 9. The CDR3 has 15 amino acids. The V gene's germline CDR1 is LNHDA and CDR2 SQIVND (reference sequence). The chain's CDR3 is CASSSTGDRGSPLHF. The CDR3 nucleotides are TGTGCCAGTAGTTCGACAGGGGATAGAGGTTCACCCCTCCACTTT.

The chain's CDR3 is CASSRVGQGAEKLFF. The CDR3 region has the DNA TGTGCCAGCAGCCGAGTGGGACAGGGGGCTGAAAAACTGTTTTTT. V usage is TRBV7-2 and J usage is TRBJ1-4; 12 bases agree with TRBD1. The germline gives CDR1 SGHTA, CDR2 FQGNSA. The CDR3 runs 15 residues. Trimming at V came to 5 bases and at J to 7 bases, leaving 5 bases not matched to a gene.